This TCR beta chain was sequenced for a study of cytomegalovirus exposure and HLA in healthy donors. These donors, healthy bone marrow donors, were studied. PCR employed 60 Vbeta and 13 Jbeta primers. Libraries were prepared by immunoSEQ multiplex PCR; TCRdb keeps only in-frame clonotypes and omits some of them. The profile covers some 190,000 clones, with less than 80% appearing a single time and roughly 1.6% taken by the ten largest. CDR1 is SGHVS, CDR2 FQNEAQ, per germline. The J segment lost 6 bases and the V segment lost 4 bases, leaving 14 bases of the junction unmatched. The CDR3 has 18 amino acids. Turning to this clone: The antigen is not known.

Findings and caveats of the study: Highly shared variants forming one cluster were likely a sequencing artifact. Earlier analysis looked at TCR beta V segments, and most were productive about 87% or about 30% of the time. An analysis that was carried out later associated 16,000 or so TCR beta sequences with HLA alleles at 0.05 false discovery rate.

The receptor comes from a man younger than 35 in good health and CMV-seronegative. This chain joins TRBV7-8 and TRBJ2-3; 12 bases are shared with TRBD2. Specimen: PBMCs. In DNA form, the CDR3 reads TGTGCCAGCAGCTCTGGCCGAGGACTAGCGGGGACTTTCGATACGCAGTATTTT. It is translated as CASSSGRGLAGTFDTQYF.